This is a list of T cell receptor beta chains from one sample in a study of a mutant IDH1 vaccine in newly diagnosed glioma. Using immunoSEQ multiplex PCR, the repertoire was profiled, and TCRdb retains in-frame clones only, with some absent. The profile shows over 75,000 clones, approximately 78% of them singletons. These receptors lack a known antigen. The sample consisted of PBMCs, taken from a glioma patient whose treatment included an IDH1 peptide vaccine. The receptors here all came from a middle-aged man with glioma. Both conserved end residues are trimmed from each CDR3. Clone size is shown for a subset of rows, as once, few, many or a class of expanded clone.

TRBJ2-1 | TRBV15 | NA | ATSSLSGSLDEQF
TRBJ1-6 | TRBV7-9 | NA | ASSLDLGGQGSPLH
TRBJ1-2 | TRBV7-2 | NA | ASSLVGHHDYGYT
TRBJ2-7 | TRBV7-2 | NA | ASSPTIYEQY
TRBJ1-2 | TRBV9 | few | ASSVGVTGPGYT
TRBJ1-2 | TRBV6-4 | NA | ASSDQTGGRYGYT
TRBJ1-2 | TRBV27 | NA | ASSLSGSLNYGYT
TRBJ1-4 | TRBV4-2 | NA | ASSRTANEKLF
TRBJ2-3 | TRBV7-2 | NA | ASSSLGAGGPTDTQY
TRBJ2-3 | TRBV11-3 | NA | ASSLTLAGGRTDTQY
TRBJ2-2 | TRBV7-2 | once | ASSLLTGDTGELF
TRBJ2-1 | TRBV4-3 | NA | ASSRGTGGPGEQF
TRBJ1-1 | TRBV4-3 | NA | ASSRDSTNTEAF
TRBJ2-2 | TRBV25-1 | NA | ASSDRGRISGELF
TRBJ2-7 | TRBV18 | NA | ASSPTGGNYEQY
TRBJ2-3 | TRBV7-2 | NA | ASSLVLQAPNSTDTQY
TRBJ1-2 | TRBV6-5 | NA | ASTQTANYGYT
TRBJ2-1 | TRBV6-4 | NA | ASSETGSSYNEQF
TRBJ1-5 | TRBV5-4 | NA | ASSLGGRRHQPQH
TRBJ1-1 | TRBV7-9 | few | ASSTVWDTEAF
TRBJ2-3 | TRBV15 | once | ATSRDYYTDTQY
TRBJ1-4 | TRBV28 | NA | ASRGTGTTNEKLF
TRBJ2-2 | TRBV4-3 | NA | ASSQDTPSGGASSGELF
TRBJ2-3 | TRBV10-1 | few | ASSEIDRGTTDTQY
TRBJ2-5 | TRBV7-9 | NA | ASSLGGVGETQY
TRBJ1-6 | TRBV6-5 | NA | ASRTRSGSNSPLH
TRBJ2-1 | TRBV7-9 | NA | ASSLTGQGYNEQF
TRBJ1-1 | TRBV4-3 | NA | ASSRVQGEAF
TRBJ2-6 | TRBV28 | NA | ASSFPGANVLT
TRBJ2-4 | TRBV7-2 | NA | ASSLVSGSAKNIQY
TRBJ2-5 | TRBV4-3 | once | ASSQDPGQGFSTKETQY